This T cell receptor (beta chain) originates from a study of blood T cell repertoires in COVID-19 (dated by TCRdb to 2018 to 2021). In the study overall: Samples covering the acute and convalescent phases of COVID-19 were provided by collaborators in the United States, Italy and Spain. Samples came from the ongoing ImmuneRACE study (first 160 participants) plus 1,254 subjects from 6 global collaborators. Nearly every sample came with metadata listing a de-identified subject ID, COVID-19 status, age in years and sex. HLA class I and class II types, where available, came from metadata supplied by the sample provider rather than from assay-based typing. Deeply sampled blood TCRbeta repertoires from subjects exposed to, actively infected with, or recovered from COVID-19 were included in the dataset. The material from the prospective study consisted of cDNA or gDNA derived from T cells, B-cell-depleted T cells, or PBMCs. The repertoires were released in a freely available public database meant as a resource for research on the immune response to SARS-CoV-2.

The paper's findings and limits, for the study overall: The quantity of clinical and demographic metadata differed by source and by participant and was supplied without curation.

The collaborating institutions used their own protocols to collect whole blood in K2EDTA tubes. For TCRbeta analysis, collaborator samples were shipped as frozen whole blood, as isolated PBMCs, or as DNA extracted from either sample type. CDR1 and CDR2 are drawn from the germline V gene: SNHLY, FYNNEI. The junction shows trimming of 8 bases on V and 5 bases on J, and the gene matches do not reach 5 bases of it. Inclusive of the bounding cysteine and phenylalanine, the CDR3 is 14 residues long. This entry keeps only the CDR3 DNA: 42 bases, framed from base 1. In regard to this clone: What this receptor recognizes is not known. One base away there is no much larger clone; base qualities are not given.

TCRbeta CDR3 regions were amplified from genomic DNA using the immunoSEQ Assay, a bias-controlled multiplex PCR. The published analysis was carried out like this. Within the assay, amplification of reference gene primers was used to estimate how many nucleated cells each sample contained. Sequence reads were collapsed and filtered to measure the absolute abundance of every unique TCRbeta CDR3 rearrangement. Productive Simpson clonality was computed per sample as the square root of Simpson's diversity index over productive rearrangements. TCRdb took this table from immuneACCESS and kept in-frame rearrangements with V and J called. Such tables lack part of the clones; where checked against another copy, unresolved V genes explain under half of the gap, and the rest is unexplained. That table furnishes V, J and clone size, whereas the DNA furnished D and trimming. A total of around 24,000 clones appear in this sample, around 91% of them only once. 1.7% of the sample is held by the ten biggest clonotypes.

Source material: peripheral blood. The receptor was derived from a woman aged 55-69 years with active COVID-19. The chain is encoded by TRBV2 joined to TRBJ1-5, with 11 junctional bases fitting TRBD1. CDR3 sequence: CASGRDRGDQPQHF. The nucleotide sequence is given as TGTGCCAGCGGCCGGGACAGGGGGGATCAGCCCCAGCATTTT.